This paragraph reports one TCR beta chain. The data were produced by immunoSEQ multiplex PCR, yet TCRdb's version contains in-frame clones alone and is incomplete. Among roughly 260,000 clones listed, more than 75% were seen once. This sample is part of a study of blood T cell repertoires in COVID-19. Germline CDR1 reads SNHLY; CDR2 reads FYNNEI. The CDR3 covers 12 residues. The V end was cut by 5 bases, the J end by 3 bases, with 8 bases between. The receptor was isolated from a woman aged 50 to 60 with acute or convalescent COVID-19. The chain is built from TRBV2 and TRBJ2-7; no clear D. Material for sequencing was peripheral blood. CDR3 nucleotide sequence: TGTGCCAGCAGTAACACGGGCTACGAGCAGTACTTC. It specifies CASSNTGYEQYF.